Included here is one TCR beta chain sequence, with context. This sample stems from a study of blood T cell repertoires in COVID-19. Study in general: In each case, the material was cDNA or gDNA derived from T cells, B-cell-depleted T cells, or PBMCs.

The participants were between about 18 and 90 years old and came from about two dozen US areas. Assignment of participants to cohorts was predicated upon participant-reported clinical history. Per the authors' pipeline: Reference gene primer amplification yielded estimated nucleated cell counts. TCRdb keeps only in-frame clones here, not all; method: immunoSEQ multiplex PCR. For V, J and clone size, that table is used; D and trimming come from the DNA. The table has about 220,000 clones, about 85% seen once. The sequencing input was PBMCs or T cells enriched from blood (not recorded which). This receptor was identified in a woman younger than 45 who had recovered from COVID-19.

The CDR3, as DNA: TGCGCCAGCAGCCAAGACCCAATGACGAGGCAGGGGATTGACGAGCAGTACTTC. This codes for CASSQDPMTRQGIDEQYF. This sequence joins TRBV4-1 and TRBJ2-7, with TRBD1 as a possible D gene (6 bases). This CDR3 is built from 18 residues. Germline loops: CDR1 MGHRA, CDR2 YSYEKL. V was shortened by 0 bases and J by 5 bases, with 23 bases between the two germline ends.